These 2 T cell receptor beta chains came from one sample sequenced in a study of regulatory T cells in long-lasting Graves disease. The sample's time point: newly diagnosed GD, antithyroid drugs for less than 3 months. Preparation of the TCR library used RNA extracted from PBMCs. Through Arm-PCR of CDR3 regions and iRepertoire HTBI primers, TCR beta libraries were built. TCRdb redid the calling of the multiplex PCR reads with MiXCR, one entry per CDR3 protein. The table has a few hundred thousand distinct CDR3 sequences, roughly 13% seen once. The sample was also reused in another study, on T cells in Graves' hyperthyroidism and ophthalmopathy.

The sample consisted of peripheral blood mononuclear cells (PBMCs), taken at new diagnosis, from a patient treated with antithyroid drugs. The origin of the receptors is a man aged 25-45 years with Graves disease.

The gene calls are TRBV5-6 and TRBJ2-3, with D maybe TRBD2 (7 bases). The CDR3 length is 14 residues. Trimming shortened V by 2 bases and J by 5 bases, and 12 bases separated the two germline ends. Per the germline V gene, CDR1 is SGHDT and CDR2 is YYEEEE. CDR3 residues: CASSLRGRGDTQYF. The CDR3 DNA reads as TGTGCCAGCAGCTTAAGGGGGAGGGGAGATACGCAGTATTTT.

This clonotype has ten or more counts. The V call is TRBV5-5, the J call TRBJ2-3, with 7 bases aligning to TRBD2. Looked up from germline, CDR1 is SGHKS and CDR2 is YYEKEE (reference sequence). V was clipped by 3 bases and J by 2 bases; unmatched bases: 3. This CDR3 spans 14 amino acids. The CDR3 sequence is CASSSTSTTDTQYF. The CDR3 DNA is TGTGCCAGCAGCTCGACTAGCACCACAGATACGCAGTATTTT.